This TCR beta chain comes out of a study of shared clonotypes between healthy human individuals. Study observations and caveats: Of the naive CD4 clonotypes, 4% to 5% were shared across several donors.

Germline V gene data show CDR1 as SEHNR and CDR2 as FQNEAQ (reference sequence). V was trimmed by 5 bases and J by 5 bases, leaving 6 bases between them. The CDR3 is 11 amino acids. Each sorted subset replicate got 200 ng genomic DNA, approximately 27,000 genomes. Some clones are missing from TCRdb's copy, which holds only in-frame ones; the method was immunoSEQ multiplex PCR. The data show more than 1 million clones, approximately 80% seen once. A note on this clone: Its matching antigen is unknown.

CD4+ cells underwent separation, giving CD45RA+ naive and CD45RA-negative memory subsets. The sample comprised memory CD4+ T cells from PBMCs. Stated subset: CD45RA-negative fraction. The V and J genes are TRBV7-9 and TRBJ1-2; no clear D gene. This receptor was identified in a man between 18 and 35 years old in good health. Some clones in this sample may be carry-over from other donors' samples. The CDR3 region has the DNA TGTGCCAGCAGCCGAGATTATGGCTACACCTTC. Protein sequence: CASSRDYGYTF.